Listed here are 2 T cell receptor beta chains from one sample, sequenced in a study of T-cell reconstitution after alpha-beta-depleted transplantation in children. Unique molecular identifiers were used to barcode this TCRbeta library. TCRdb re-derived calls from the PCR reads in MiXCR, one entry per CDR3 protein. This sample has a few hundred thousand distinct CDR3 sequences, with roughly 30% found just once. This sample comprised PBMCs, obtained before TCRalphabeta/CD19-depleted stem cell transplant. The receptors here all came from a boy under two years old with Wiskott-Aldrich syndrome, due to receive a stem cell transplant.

In DNA, the CDR3 is TGTGCCAGCTCTCTCCGAGGCTCCTCTAACTATGGCTACACCTTC. Translated, it gives CASSLRGSSNYGYTF. V gene TRBV6-1 combines with J gene TRBJ1-2; D uncertain. Trimming cost V 8 bases and J 0 bases, with 16 bases left between them. This CDR3 is 15 amino acids long. In germline, CDR1 is MNHNS, CDR2 SASEGT.

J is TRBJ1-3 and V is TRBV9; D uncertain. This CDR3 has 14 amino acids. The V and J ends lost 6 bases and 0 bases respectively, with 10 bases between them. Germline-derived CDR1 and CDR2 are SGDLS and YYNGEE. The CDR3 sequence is CASNRRSSGNTIYF. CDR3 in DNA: TGTGCCAGCAACCGTAGATCCTCTGGAAACACCATATATTTT.